The entry below gives a single TCR beta chain sequence along with its context. Its antigen is still unknown. These data originate in a study of T cell responses to AZD1222 COVID-19 vaccine. The method was immunoSEQ multiplex PCR; TCRdb's version includes in-frame clones alone and lacks a portion of them. Of under 120,000 clones listed, around 95% are singletons. The V gene's germline CDR1 is MNHEY and CDR2 SVGAGI. The CDR3 covers 12 residues. The germline V and J ends were trimmed by 4 bases and 5 bases, with 8 bases remaining between them. Study results and caveats: Repertoires were obtained only post-peak T cell response. The number of AZD1222 recipients seropositive at baseline was only 5 to 7. After two AZD1222 doses, spike-specific TCR breadth and depth rose versus day 0.

This sequence originates from an adult in good health. Material: peripheral blood, obtained on day 0 of AZD1222 vaccination. The chain links TRBV6-5 to TRBJ1-1, with D possibly being TRBD1 (5 bases). This CDR3 reads CASSWGRTEAFF. Written as DNA, the CDR3 is TGTGCCAGCAGTTGGGGGAGGACTGAAGCTTTCTTT.